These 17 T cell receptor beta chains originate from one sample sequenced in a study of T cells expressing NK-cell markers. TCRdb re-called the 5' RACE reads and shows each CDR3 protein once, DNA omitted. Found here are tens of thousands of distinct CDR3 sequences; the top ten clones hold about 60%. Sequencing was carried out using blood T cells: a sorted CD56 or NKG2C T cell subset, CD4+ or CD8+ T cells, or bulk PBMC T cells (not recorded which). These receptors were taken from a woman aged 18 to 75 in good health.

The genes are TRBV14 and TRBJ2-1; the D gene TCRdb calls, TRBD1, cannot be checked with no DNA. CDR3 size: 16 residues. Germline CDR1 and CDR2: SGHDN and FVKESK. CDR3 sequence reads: CASSQIQDILGHEQFF.

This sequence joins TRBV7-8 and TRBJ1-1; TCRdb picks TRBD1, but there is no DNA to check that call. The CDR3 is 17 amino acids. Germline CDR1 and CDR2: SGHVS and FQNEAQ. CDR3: CAIEPTPGRGMNTEAFF.

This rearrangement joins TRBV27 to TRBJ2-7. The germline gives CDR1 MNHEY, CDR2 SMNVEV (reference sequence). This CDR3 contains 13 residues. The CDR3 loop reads CASSHSNSYEQYF.

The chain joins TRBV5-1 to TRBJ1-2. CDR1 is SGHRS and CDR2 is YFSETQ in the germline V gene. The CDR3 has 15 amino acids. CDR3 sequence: CASSLGEARVNGYTF.

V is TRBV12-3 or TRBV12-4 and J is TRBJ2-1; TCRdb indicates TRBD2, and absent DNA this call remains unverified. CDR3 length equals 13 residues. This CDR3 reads CASSSASGGEQFF.

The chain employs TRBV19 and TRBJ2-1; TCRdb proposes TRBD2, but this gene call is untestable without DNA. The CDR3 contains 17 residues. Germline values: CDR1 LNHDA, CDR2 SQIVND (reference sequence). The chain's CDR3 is CASSIGLAGVRYNEQFF.

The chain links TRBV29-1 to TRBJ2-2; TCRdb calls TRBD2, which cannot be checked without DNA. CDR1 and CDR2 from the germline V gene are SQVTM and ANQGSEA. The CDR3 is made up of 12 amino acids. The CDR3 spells CSVERVPGELFF.

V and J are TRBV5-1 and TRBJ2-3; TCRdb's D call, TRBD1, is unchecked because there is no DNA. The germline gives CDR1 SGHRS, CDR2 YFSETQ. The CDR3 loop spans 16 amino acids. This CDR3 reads CASSSGTGPGTDTQYF.

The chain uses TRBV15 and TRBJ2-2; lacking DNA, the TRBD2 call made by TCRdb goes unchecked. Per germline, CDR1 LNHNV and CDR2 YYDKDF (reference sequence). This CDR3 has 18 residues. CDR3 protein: CATSSSYRDFPNTGELFF.

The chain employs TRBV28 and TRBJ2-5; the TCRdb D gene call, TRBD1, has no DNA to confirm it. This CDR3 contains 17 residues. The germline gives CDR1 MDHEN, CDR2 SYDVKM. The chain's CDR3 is CASSIDPRDDGGETQYF.

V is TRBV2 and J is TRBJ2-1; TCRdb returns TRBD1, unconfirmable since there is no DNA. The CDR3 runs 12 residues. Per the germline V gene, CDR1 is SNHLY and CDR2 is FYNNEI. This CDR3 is CATHRGINEQFF.

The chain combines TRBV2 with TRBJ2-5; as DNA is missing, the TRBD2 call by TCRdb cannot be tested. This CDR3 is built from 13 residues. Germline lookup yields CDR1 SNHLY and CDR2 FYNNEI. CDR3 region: CASSEGGIETQYF.

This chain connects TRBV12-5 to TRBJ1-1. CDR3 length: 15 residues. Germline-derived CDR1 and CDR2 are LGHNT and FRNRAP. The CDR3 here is CASGLSFAGNTEAFF.

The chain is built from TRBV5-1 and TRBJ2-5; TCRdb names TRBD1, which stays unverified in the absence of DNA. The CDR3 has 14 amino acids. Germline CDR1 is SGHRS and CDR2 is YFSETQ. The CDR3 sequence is CASSPGAGEETQYF.

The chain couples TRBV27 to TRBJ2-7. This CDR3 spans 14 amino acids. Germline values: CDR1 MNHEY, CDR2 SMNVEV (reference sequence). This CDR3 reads CASSPFLESYEQYF.

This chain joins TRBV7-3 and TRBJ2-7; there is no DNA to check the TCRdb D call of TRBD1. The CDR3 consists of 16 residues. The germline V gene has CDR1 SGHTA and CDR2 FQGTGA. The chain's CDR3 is CASSLNRDRPSFEQYF.

The CDR3 sequence is CASSYGTSLDEQFF. The V gene is TRBV6-5, the J gene TRBJ2-1; TCRdb returns TRBD2, unconfirmable since there is no DNA. The CDR3 is made up of 14 amino acids. CDR1 and CDR2 (germline): MNHEY, SVGAGI.